These T cell receptor beta chains were read from a single sample in a study of Graves' ophthalmopathy and Graves' hyperthyroidism. TCRdb reanalysed the multiplex PCR reads using MiXCR and keeps one entry per CDR3 protein. This sample has just over 400,000 distinct CDR3 sequences, with around 21% found just once. Sequenced material: peripheral blood. The receptors were gathered from a woman aged 18-29 years with stable Graves' hyperthyroidism. The CDR3 runs from the conserved cysteine through the conserved F or W. The order of the fields is clone size, V gene, D gene, J gene, CDR3 protein, CDR3 DNA. The D gene is left open where the match is weak. The listing skips clone size in some rows; elsewhere it reads once, few, many or a size class.

clone size: .; V gene: TRBV12-3/TRBV12-4; D gene: .; J gene: TRBJ1-2; CDR3 protein: CASSLGGWYGYTF; CDR3 DNA: TGTGCCAGCAGTTTAGGGGGTTGGTATGGCTACACCTTC
clone size: .; V gene: TRBV4-2; D gene: TRBD1; J gene: TRBJ1-1; CDR3 protein: CASSQDSGTGGTEAFF; CDR3 DNA: TGTGCCAGCAGCCAAGACTCCGGGACAGGGGGAACTGAAGCTTTCTTT
clone size: many; V gene: TRBV12-3/TRBV12-4; D gene: .; J gene: TRBJ2-7; CDR3 protein: CASSRVPGHQNSYEQYF; CDR3 DNA: TGTGCCAGCAGTAGAGTACCGGGACACCAAAACTCCTACGAGCAGTACTTC
clone size: many; V gene: TRBV28; D gene: .; J gene: TRBJ1-1; CDR3 protein: CASRQTDSTEAFF; CDR3 DNA: TGTGCCAGCAGACAAACAGATTCCACTGAAGCTTTCTTT
clone size: many; V gene: TRBV29-1; D gene: .; J gene: TRBJ1-1; CDR3 protein: CSVADVKGGTEAFF; CDR3 DNA: TGCAGCGTTGCGGACGTAAAAGGGGGCACTGAAGCTTTCTTT
clone size: few; V gene: TRBV27; D gene: .; J gene: TRBJ1-1; CDR3 protein: CASSLSGRRNTEAFF; CDR3 DNA: TGTGCCAGCAGTTTATCGGGGCGGAGGAACACTGAAGCTTTCTTT
clone size: once; V gene: TRBV6-1; D gene: TRBD1; J gene: TRBJ1-1; CDR3 protein: CASRDGTDYRVTEAFF; CDR3 DNA: TGTGCCAGCAGAGACGGGACAGATTATCGGGTCACTGAAGCTTTCTTT
clone size: .; V gene: TRBV12-3/TRBV12-4; D gene: .; J gene: TRBJ1-2; CDR3 protein: CASSSGDTYGYTF; CDR3 DNA: TGTGCCAGCAGTTCAGGGGATACCTATGGCTACACCTTC
clone size: .; V gene: TRBV6-1; D gene: .; J gene: TRBJ2-3; CDR3 protein: CASSEAVGRGADTQYF; CDR3 DNA: TGTGCCAGCAGTGAAGCGGTAGGCAGGGGCGCAGATACGCAGTATTTT
clone size: many; V gene: TRBV7-8; D gene: TRBD1; J gene: TRBJ2-7; CDR3 protein: CASSRGTGTYEQYF; CDR3 DNA: TGTGCCAGCAGTCGCGGGACAGGGACCTACGAGCAGTACTTC
clone size: few; V gene: TRBV6-1; D gene: .; J gene: TRBJ2-2; CDR3 protein: CASHLALGGSTGELFF; CDR3 DNA: TGTGCCAGTCATCTAGCCCTAGGGGGAAGCACCGGGGAGCTGTTTTTT
clone size: .; V gene: TRBV12-3/TRBV12-4; D gene: .; J gene: TRBJ2-5; CDR3 protein: CASSSDSAYEETQYF; CDR3 DNA: TGTGCCAGCAGTTCCGACAGCGCCTATGAGGAGACCCAGTACTTC
clone size: .; V gene: TRBV10-1; D gene: .; J gene: TRBJ2-5; CDR3 protein: CASSGERDRETQYF; CDR3 DNA: TGCGCCAGCAGTGGGGAGCGGGACAGGGAGACCCAGTACTTC
clone size: .; V gene: TRBV27; D gene: .; J gene: TRBJ2-5; CDR3 protein: CASSLIPGRQETQYF; CDR3 DNA: TGTGCCAGCAGTTTAATTCCAGGTCGCCAAGAGACCCAGTACTTC
clone size: many; V gene: TRBV11-1; D gene: .; J gene: TRBJ2-7; CDR3 protein: CASSADRNVGEQYF; CDR3 DNA: TGTGCCAGCAGCGCAGACAGGAATGTAGGCGAGCAGTACTTC
clone size: many; V gene: TRBV24-1; D gene: .; J gene: TRBJ2-2; CDR3 protein: CATKEDFTGELFF; CDR3 DNA: TGTGCCACCAAGGAAGACTTCACCGGGGAGCTGTTTTTT
clone size: .; V gene: TRBV6-1; D gene: TRBD1; J gene: TRBJ1-5; CDR3 protein: CASSSTGDSNQPQHF; CDR3 DNA: TGTGCCAGCAGCTCTACAGGGGATAGCAATCAGCCCCAGCATTTT
clone size: many; V gene: TRBV5-6; D gene: .; J gene: TRBJ2-5; CDR3 protein: CASSLVWGSETQYF; CDR3 DNA: TGTGCCAGCAGCTTGGTATGGGGGAGTGAGACCCAGTACTTC
clone size: .; V gene: TRBV12-3/TRBV12-4; D gene: TRBD1; J gene: TRBJ1-1; CDR3 protein: CASSIRTGGSEAFF; CDR3 DNA: TGTGCCAGCAGTATCAGGACAGGGGGATCGGAAGCTTTCTTT
clone size: .; V gene: TRBV30; D gene: .; J gene: TRBJ1-2; CDR3 protein: CAWSVGPTYGYTF; CDR3 DNA: TGTGCCTGGAGTGTAGGGCCGACCTATGGCTACACCTTC
clone size: many; V gene: TRBV6-5; D gene: TRBD1; J gene: TRBJ2-7; CDR3 protein: CASSYSRGRSYEQYF; CDR3 DNA: TGTGCCAGCAGTTACTCCAGGGGGCGATCCTACGAGCAGTACTTC
clone size: many; V gene: TRBV11-2; D gene: TRBD2; J gene: TRBJ2-7; CDR3 protein: CASSLGSGSSYEQYF; CDR3 DNA: TGTGCCAGCAGCTTAGGCAGCGGGAGTTCCTACGAGCAGTACTTC
clone size: few; V gene: TRBV12-3/TRBV12-4; D gene: .; J gene: TRBJ1-1; CDR3 protein: CASSFGQGRMNTEAFF; CDR3 DNA: TGTGCCAGCAGTTTTGGCCAAGGTCGGATGAACACTGAAGCTTTCTTT
clone size: few; V gene: TRBV19; D gene: TRBD1; J gene: TRBJ2-5; CDR3 protein: CASRAGTVQETQYF; CDR3 DNA: TGTGCCAGTAGGGCCGGGACAGTTCAAGAGACCCAGTACTTC
clone size: many; V gene: TRBV28; D gene: TRBD2; J gene: TRBJ2-4; CDR3 protein: CASISRGGLAKNIQYF; CDR3 DNA: TGTGCCAGCATCTCTCGGGGGGGACTAGCCAAAAACATTCAGTACTTC
clone size: many; V gene: TRBV27; D gene: .; J gene: TRBJ2-7; CDR3 protein: CASSLSWRVPEQYF; CDR3 DNA: TGTGCCAGCAGTTTATCTTGGCGGGTTCCCGAGCAGTACTTC
clone size: .; V gene: TRBV2; D gene: TRBD2; J gene: TRBJ2-7; CDR3 protein: CARKGTSGSYEQYF; CDR3 DNA: TGTGCCAGAAAAGGGACTAGCGGATCCTACGAGCAGTACTTC
clone size: .; V gene: TRBV6-1; D gene: TRBD1; J gene: TRBJ2-7; CDR3 protein: CATGTGSYEQYF; CDR3 DNA: TGTGCCACCGGGACAGGTTCCTACGAGCAGTACTTC
clone size: .; V gene: TRBV20-1; D gene: TRBD1; J gene: TRBJ2-7; CDR3 protein: CSARGYADGTVSYEQYF; CDR3 DNA: TGCAGTGCTAGAGGTTACGCCGATGGGACAGTAAGCTACGAGCAGTACTTC
clone size: many; V gene: TRBV7-8; D gene: .; J gene: TRBJ2-7; CDR3 protein: CASSPRDSGHEQYF; CDR3 DNA: TGTGCCAGCAGCCCCAGGGACTCCGGGCACGAGCAGTACTTC
clone size: many; V gene: TRBV27; D gene: .; J gene: TRBJ2-7; CDR3 protein: CASSAKLGRRQYF; CDR3 DNA: TGTGCCAGCAGTGCCAAACTTGGGCGGCGGCAGTACTTC
clone size: many; V gene: TRBV7-2; D gene: .; J gene: TRBJ1-2; CDR3 protein: CASSLGRWLNYGYTF; CDR3 DNA: TGTGCCAGCAGCTTAGGGCGCTGGCTGAACTATGGCTACACCTTC
clone size: many; V gene: TRBV5-5; D gene: TRBD1; J gene: TRBJ1-5; CDR3 protein: CASSLNGTALQPQHF; CDR3 DNA: TGTGCCAGCAGCTTGAACGGGACAGCGCTCCAGCCCCAGCATTTT
clone size: many; V gene: TRBV6-2/TRBV6-3; D gene: TRBD2; J gene: TRBJ2-7; CDR3 protein: CASSRRGRSGYEQYF; CDR3 DNA: TGTGCCAGCAGTCGCCGCGGGAGGTCGGGCTACGAGCAGTACTTC
clone size: many; V gene: TRBV30; D gene: TRBD2; J gene: TRBJ2-5; CDR3 protein: CAWTRGLAGTQETQYF; CDR3 DNA: TGTGCCTGGACCAGGGGACTAGCGGGAACCCAAGAGACCCAGTACTTC
clone size: many; V gene: TRBV6-1; D gene: .; J gene: TRBJ1-1; CDR3 protein: CASSGPTTHRNTEAFF; CDR3 DNA: TGTGCCAGCAGTGGGCCCACGACCCACAGGAACACTGAAGCTTTCTTT
clone size: few; V gene: TRBV18; D gene: .; J gene: TRBJ2-7; CDR3 protein: CASSPGRPQGYEQYF; CDR3 DNA: TGTGCCAGCTCACCAGGCAGGCCTCAGGGCTACGAGCAGTACTTC
clone size: many; V gene: TRBV6-5; D gene: .; J gene: TRBJ2-7; CDR3 protein: CASSYRTVPVYEQYF; CDR3 DNA: TGTGCCAGCAGTTACAGGACAGTTCCTGTCTACGAGCAGTACTTC
clone size: .; V gene: TRBV12-3/TRBV12-4; D gene: .; J gene: TRBJ2-2; CDR3 protein: CASSPQGRTGELFF; CDR3 DNA: TGTGCCAGCAGTCCTCAGGGGAGGACCGGGGAGCTGTTTTTT
clone size: .; V gene: TRBV7-8; D gene: TRBD1; J gene: TRBJ2-7; CDR3 protein: CASSTTGQGYEQYF; CDR3 DNA: TGTGCCAGCAGCACTACGGGACAGGGCTACGAGCAGTACTTC
clone size: .; V gene: TRBV28; D gene: TRBD1; J gene: TRBJ2-7; CDR3 protein: CASSFRSYRGLNEQYF; CDR3 DNA: TGTGCCAGCAGTTTTCGTTCCTACAGGGGGCTCAACGAGCAGTACTTC
clone size: .; V gene: TRBV9; D gene: .; J gene: TRBJ1-2; CDR3 protein: CASSVVSGYGYTF; CDR3 DNA: TGTGCCAGCAGCGTAGTTTCTGGCTATGGCTACACCTTC
clone size: .; V gene: TRBV12-3/TRBV12-4; D gene: .; J gene: TRBJ1-1; CDR3 protein: CASSSSGNMNTEAFF; CDR3 DNA: TGTGCCAGCAGTTCATCAGGGAACATGAACACTGAAGCTTTCTTT
clone size: many; V gene: TRBV5-1; D gene: .; J gene: TRBJ1-1; CDR3 protein: CASSLVVGGQRNTEAFF; CDR3 DNA: TGCGCCAGCAGCTTGGTAGTAGGGGGGCAGAGGAACACTGAAGCTTTCTTT
clone size: many; V gene: TRBV12-3/TRBV12-4; D gene: .; J gene: TRBJ2-7; CDR3 protein: CASSLLAGQVEQYF; CDR3 DNA: TGTGCCAGCAGTTTACTAGCGGGACAGGTAGAGCAGTACTTC
clone size: many; V gene: TRBV7-2; D gene: .; J gene: TRBJ2-7; CDR3 protein: CASSAPQQDPSYEQYF; CDR3 DNA: TGTGCCAGCAGCGCCCCACAACAGGACCCCTCCTACGAGCAGTACTTC
clone size: .; V gene: TRBV27; D gene: .; J gene: TRBJ2-7; CDR3 protein: CASSSSRRIYEQYF; CDR3 DNA: TGTGCCAGCAGTTCTAGCCGCCGAATCTACGAGCAGTACTTC
clone size: many; V gene: TRBV28; D gene: .; J gene: TRBJ1-2; CDR3 protein: CASSPPGWVVYGYTF; CDR3 DNA: TGTGCCAGCAGTCCCCCAGGCTGGGTGGTCTATGGCTACACCTTC